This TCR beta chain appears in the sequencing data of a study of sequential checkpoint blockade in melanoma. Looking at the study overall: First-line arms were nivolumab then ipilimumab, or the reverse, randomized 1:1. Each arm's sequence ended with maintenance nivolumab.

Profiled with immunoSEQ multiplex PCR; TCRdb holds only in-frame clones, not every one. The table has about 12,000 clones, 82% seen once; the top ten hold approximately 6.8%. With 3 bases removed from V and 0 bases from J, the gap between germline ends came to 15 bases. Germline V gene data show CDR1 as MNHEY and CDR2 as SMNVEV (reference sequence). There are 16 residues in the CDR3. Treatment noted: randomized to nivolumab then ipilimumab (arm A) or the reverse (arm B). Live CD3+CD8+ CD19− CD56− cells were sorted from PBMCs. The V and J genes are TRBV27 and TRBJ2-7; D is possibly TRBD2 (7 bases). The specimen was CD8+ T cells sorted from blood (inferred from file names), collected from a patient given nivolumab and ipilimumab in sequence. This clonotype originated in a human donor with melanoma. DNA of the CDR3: TGTGCCAGCAGTTTGTACGGGGGGCTAATCTCCTACGAGCAGTACTTC. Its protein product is CASSLYGGLISYEQYF.